This entry lists 26 T cell receptor beta chains sequenced from one sample in a study of monozygotic twins with inflammatory bowel disease. TCRdb reanalyzed the 5' RACE reads, giving one entry per CDR3 protein sequence and no DNA. Recorded for this sample: fewer than 350,000 distinct CDR3 sequences. Sequenced input: blood. The receptors derive from a human donor with ulcerative colitis or Crohn's disease, or a healthy co-twin of an affected twin (not recorded which).

The chain is built from TRBV5-1 and TRBJ2-1; TCRdb designates TRBD1, a call that cannot be tested without DNA. CDR3 length: 16 amino acids. CDR1 is SGHRS, CDR2 YFSETQ, per germline. CDR3 in amino acids: CASSSLGKVGRNEQFF.

The CDR3 sequence is CASRFRGQDIQYF. The chain uses TRBV27 and TRBJ2-4; TCRdb's D call, TRBD1, is unchecked because there is no DNA. In germline, CDR1 is MNHEY, CDR2 SMNVEV (reference sequence). The CDR3 contains 13 residues.

The J gene is TRBJ2-7, the V gene TRBV4-2; TCRdb's D call of TRBD2 is untestable without DNA. Germline-derived CDR1 and CDR2 are LGHNA and YNFKEQ. The CDR3 sequence is 16 residues long. The CDR3 reads CASSQSLQDSPYEQYF.

The chain carries TRBV6-5 and TRBJ2-3; with no DNA, the TCRdb D assignment of TRBD1 cannot be verified. The CDR3 has 15 residues. CDR1 is MNHEY, CDR2 SVGAGI, per germline. This chain's CDR3 is CASSNRDTRTDTQYF.

This rearrangement joins TRBV11-2 to TRBJ2-3; TCRdb designates TRBD2, a call that cannot be tested without DNA. The CDR3 length is 15 residues. Germline CDR1 is SGHAT and CDR2 is FQNNGV. CDR3 protein: CASSSWTSGADTQYF.

The chain carries TRBV10-3 and TRBJ2-5. The CDR3 has 15 amino acids. Germline loops: CDR1 ENHRY, CDR2 SYGVKD. This chain's CDR3 is CAISESSKGEETQYF.

The chain combines TRBV29-1 with TRBJ1-1; without DNA, the TCRdb call of TRBD1 cannot be checked. This CDR3 is 11 amino acids long. Germline values: CDR1 SQVTM, CDR2 ANQGSEA. This chain's CDR3 is CSAGQGQRAFF.

This chain uses TRBV21-1 with TRBJ2-5. TRBV21-1 is shown as a pseudogene. The CDR3 consists of 15 residues. CDR3 protein: CASSKDLGSQETQYF.

The genes are TRBV5-1 and TRBJ2-1. This CDR3 contains 14 residues. Germline-derived CDR1 and CDR2 are SGHRS and YFSETQ. The CDR3 loop is CASRGQSSYNEQFF.

The gene calls are TRBV10-2 and TRBJ2-1; the D call from TCRdb, TRBD1, cannot be confirmed without DNA. Germline assignment: CDR1 WSHSY and CDR2 SAAADI. This CDR3 comprises 13 residues. The CDR3 spells CASSAGTGHEQFF.

The chain combines TRBV5-1 with TRBJ2-2; the D gene TCRdb calls, TRBD2, cannot be checked with no DNA. The CDR3 contains 16 residues. Looked up from germline, CDR1 is SGHRS and CDR2 is YFSETQ. The chain's CDR3 is CASSFYRGSGPGELFF.

V usage is TRBV5-5 and J usage is TRBJ2-6. This CDR3 comprises 16 residues. Germline V CDR1 and CDR2: SGHKS, YYEKEE (reference sequence). CDR3: CASSLSLGTGANVLTF.

V and J are TRBV30 and TRBJ1-5; TCRdb indicates TRBD1, and absent DNA this call remains unverified. Germline loops: CDR1 GTSNPN, CDR2 SVGIG (reference sequence). This CDR3 has 15 amino acids. The CDR3 protein is CAWSVQGQGAEPQHF.

The rearrangement uses TRBV5-1 and TRBJ2-7; TCRdb's D call of TRBD1 is untestable without DNA. Germline CDR1 SGHRS, CDR2 YFSETQ. The CDR3 has 16 amino acids. CDR3 residues: CASSLAGTGGTYEQYF.

The genes are TRBV28 and TRBJ1-6; TCRdb lists TRBD1, though no DNA is available to test this call. Germline loops: CDR1 MDHEN, CDR2 SYDVKM. The CDR3 runs to 14 residues. The CDR3 here is CASGRGSGNSPLHF.

The chain recombines TRBV28 with TRBJ1-1; TCRdb calls TRBD1, which cannot be checked without DNA. The CDR3 has 12 residues. Germline loops: CDR1 MDHEN, CDR2 SYDVKM. The CDR3 loop is CASSQGGTEAFF.

This chain uses TRBV7-2 with TRBJ2-1; TCRdb indicates TRBD1, and absent DNA this call remains unverified. CDR1 and CDR2 (germline): SGHTA, FQGNSA. The CDR3 covers 13 residues. The CDR3 here is CASSKISKGEQFF.

J is TRBJ2-1 and V is TRBV6-2 or TRBV6-3; the D gene TCRdb calls, TRBD2, cannot be checked with no DNA. The CDR3 has 15 amino acids. Germline loops: CDR1 MNHEY, CDR2 SVGEGT. This CDR3 reads CASRKLAGLNNEQFF.

The chain recombines TRBV5-1 with TRBJ2-6; the TCRdb D gene call, TRBD2, has no DNA to confirm it. CDR1 and CDR2 from the germline V gene are SGHRS and YFSETQ. The length of the CDR3 is 16 residues. The CDR3 loop reads CASSSLGSSGANVLTF.

V gene TRBV2 combines with J gene TRBJ2-5; TCRdb's assignment of TRBD1 cannot be checked, as there is no DNA. CDR1 and CDR2 (germline): SNHLY, FYNNEI. The CDR3 is 15 amino acids. The CDR3: CASSRTGVLQETQYF.

The V gene is TRBV5-1, the J gene TRBJ2-7; TCRdb proposes TRBD1, but this gene call is untestable without DNA. The CDR3 spans 16 residues. CDR1 and CDR2 from the germline V gene are SGHRS and YFSETQ. The CDR3 is CASSTGLGGSSYEQYF.

V and J are TRBV7-2 and TRBJ1-1; TCRdb's D call, TRBD1, is unchecked because there is no DNA. CDR1 is SGHTA and CDR2 is FQGNSA in the germline V gene. The CDR3 contains 14 residues. CDR3 protein: CASSFDRGNTEAFF.

V usage is TRBV19 and J usage is TRBJ2-7; TCRdb's D call of TRBD1 is untestable without DNA. The CDR3 totals 15 residues. Looked up from germline, CDR1 is LNHDA and CDR2 is SQIVND (reference sequence). CDR3 amino acids: CASRSQGQGTYEQYF. Using reference TRBV19 and TRBJ2-7 for the parts outside the CDR3, the full variable domain is DGGITQSPKYLFRKEGQNVTLSCEQNLNHDAMYWYRQDPGQGLRLIYYSQIVNDFQKGDIAEGYSVSREKKESFPLTVTSAQKNPTAFYLCASRSQGQGTYEQYFGPGTRLTVT.

The rearrangement links TRBV29-1 to TRBJ1-3. CDR1 and CDR2 from the germline V gene are SQVTM and ANQGSEA. The CDR3 runs to 14 residues. The CDR3 loop reads CSVERPGSGNTIYF.

This rearrangement joins TRBV12-3 or TRBV12-4 to TRBJ2-1; the D call of TRBD2 rests on TCRdb alone, since no DNA is present to check it. The CDR3 runs 15 residues. The CDR3 loop is CASTGLAGGLSEQFF.

The chain couples TRBV28 to TRBJ2-7; without DNA, the TCRdb call of TRBD2 cannot be checked. CDR1 and CDR2 from the germline V gene are MDHEN and SYDVKM. The CDR3 is 16 residues long. The CDR3 protein is CASSSPILAGLYEQYF.